This entry describes one T cell receptor beta chain. As yet, its antigen is unknown. Germline CDR1 and CDR2: MGHDK and SYGVNS. The CDR3 runs to 14 residues. The V end was cut by 0 bases, the J end by 4 bases, with 9 bases between. This sample stems from a study of OX40 agonist ivuxolimab in advanced cancers. Across the study: The study enrolled dose-escalation patients with hepatocellular carcinoma, melanoma, renal cell or head and neck cancer. Age averaged around 59 years (range about 20 to 80), and around 78% were male. The study, taken as a whole, reports: Dosing at 0.1 to 3.0 mg/kg was accompanied by clonal expansion of CD4+ and CD8+ blood T cells by week 6.

Exclusion applied to patients with autoimmune disease history or systemic immunosuppression. Method: immunoSEQ multiplex PCR; TCRdb's copy keeps in-frame clones and lacks some. The sample has 87,000 or so clones; about 87% are singletons. This clonotype was sampled from an adult with an advanced solid tumor such as melanoma, head and neck, liver or kidney cancer. The sequencing used CD4+ or CD8+ T cells sorted from blood, collected in a trial of the OX40 agonist ivuxolimab. V is TRBV25-1 and J is TRBJ1-2; no reliable D call. In nucleotides, the CDR3 is TGTGCCAGCAGTGAATATTGGGCCGGCTATGGCTACACCTTC. Translating it yields CASSEYWAGYGYTF.